This T cell receptor (beta chain) was captured by sequencing in a study of blood T cell repertoires in COVID-19. Across the whole study: Spain, Italy and the United States supplied samples that represented acute and convalescent COVID-19. The analysed material was cDNA or gDNA that came from T cells, B-cell-depleted T cells, or PBMCs.

Trimming took 5 bases from V and 2 from J; bases not matched to a gene: 3. The CDR3 has 14 residues. The germline CDR1 and CDR2 sequences are MDHEN and SYDVKM. This clone was counted a single time. The sample holds other DNA sequences that translate to the same CDR3. Authors' data handling: It was from reference gene primer amplification that nucleated cell counts were estimated. Clones were read by immunoSEQ multiplex PCR, and TCRdb kept only the in-frame ones, dropping some. V, J and clone size reflect that table, while D and trimming were determined from the DNA. The sample carries a few hundred thousand clones, roughly 90% recorded once.

The sequenced sample consisted of peripheral blood. This rearrangement joins TRBV28 to TRBJ1-5, with 7 bases that match TRBD1. This receptor was obtained from a woman in her forties or fifties with active or convalescent COVID-19. The CDR3 DNA reads TGTGCCAGCAGTCCGGGGACAGGCAATCAGCCCCAGCATTTT. Its translation is CASSPGTGNQPQHF.